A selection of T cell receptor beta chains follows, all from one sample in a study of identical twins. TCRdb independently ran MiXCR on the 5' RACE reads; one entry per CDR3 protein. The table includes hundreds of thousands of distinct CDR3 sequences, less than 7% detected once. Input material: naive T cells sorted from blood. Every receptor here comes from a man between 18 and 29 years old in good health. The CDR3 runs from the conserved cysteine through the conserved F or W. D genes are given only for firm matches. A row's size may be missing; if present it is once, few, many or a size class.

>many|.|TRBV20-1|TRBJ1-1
CSARKGFVTEAFF
TGCAGTGCTAGAAAGGGGTTCGTCACTGAAGCTTTCTTT
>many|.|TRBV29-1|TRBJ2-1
CSGYWGREQFF
TGCAGCGGGTACTGGGGCAGGGAGCAGTTCTTC
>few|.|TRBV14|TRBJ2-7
CASSRIGSPYEQYF
TGTGCCAGCAGTCGGATCGGGTCCCCCTACGAGCAGTACTTC
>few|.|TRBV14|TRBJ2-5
CASSPRGWRETQYF
TGTGCCAGCAGCCCACGGGGTTGGAGAGAGACCCAGTACTTC
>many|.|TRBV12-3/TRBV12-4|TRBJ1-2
CASSLWGDYGYTF
TGTGCCAGCAGTTTGTGGGGTGACTATGGCTACACCTTC
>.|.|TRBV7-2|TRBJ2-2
CASSLAMNAGELFF
TGTGCCAGCAGCTTAGCGATGAACGCCGGGGAGCTGTTTTTT
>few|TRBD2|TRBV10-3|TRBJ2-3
CAISESGTSGPLRDTQYF
TGTGCCATCAGTGAGTCCGGGACTAGCGGACCTCTTAGGGATACGCAGTATTTT
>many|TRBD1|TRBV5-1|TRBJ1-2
CASSYTAGTGVTFYGYTF
TGCGCCAGCAGCTACACCGCCGGGACAGGGGTTACTTTCTATGGCTACACCTTC
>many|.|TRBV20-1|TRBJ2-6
CSASLGNNVLTF
TGCAGTGCTAGTTTGGGGAACAACGTCCTGACTTTC
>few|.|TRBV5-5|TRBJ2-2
CASSFREANTGELFF
TGTGCCAGCAGCTTTCGAGAAGCGAACACCGGGGAGCTGTTTTTT
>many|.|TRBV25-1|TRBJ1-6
CASGRRGNSPLHF
TGTGCCAGCGGTAGGAGGGGTAATTCACCCCTCCACTTT
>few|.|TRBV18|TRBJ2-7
CASSLKQGFEQYF
TGTGCCAGCTCACTAAAACAGGGCTTCGAGCAGTACTTC
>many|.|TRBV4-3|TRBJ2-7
CASSQEGLGEQYF
TGCGCCAGCAGCCAAGAGGGGTTAGGCGAGCAGTACTTC
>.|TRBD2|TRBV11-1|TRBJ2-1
CASTWWGGSPSSYNEQFF
TGTGCCAGCACGTGGTGGGGCGGGAGCCCAAGCTCCTACAATGAGCAGTTCTTC
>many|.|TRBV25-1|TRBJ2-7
CASSEWSGDAVEQYF
TGTGCCAGCAGTGAATGGTCCGGGGATGCGGTCGAGCAGTACTTC
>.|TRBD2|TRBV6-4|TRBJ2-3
CASTSGRPTDTQYF
TGTGCCAGCACGAGCGGGAGGCCCACAGATACGCAGTATTTT
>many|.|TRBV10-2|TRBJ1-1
CASGEYEAFF
TGCGCCAGCGGGGAGTATGAAGCTTTCTTT
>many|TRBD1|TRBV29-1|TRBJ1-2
CSAETGSNYGYTF
TGCAGCGCCGAGACAGGGTCAAACTATGGCTACACCTTC
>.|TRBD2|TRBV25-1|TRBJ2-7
CASVKRESPYEQYF
TGTGCCAGCGTTAAGCGGGAGAGCCCCTACGAGCAGTACTTC
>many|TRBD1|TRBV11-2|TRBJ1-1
CASSLDSWTGLNTEAFF
TGTGCCAGCAGCTTAGATTCCTGGACAGGATTGAACACTGAAGCTTTCTTT
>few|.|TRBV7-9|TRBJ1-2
CASSLEASYGYTF
TGTGCCAGCAGCTTAGAGGCAAGCTATGGCTACACCTTC
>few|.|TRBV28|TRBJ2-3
CASSSQPQGDTQYF
TGTGCCAGCAGTTCCCAGCCCCAAGGGGATACGCAGTATTTT
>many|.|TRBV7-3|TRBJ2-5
CASSLTEGTQYF
TGTGCCAGCAGCTTAACGGAGGGGACCCAGTACTTC
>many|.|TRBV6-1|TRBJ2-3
CASSRYPGSYTDTQYF
TGTGCCAGCAGCCGTTACCCAGGATCCTACACAGATACGCAGTATTTT
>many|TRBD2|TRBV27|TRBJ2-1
CASSFRRGVYQFF
TGTGCCAGCAGTTTCCGGCGGGGGGTCTACCAGTTCTTC
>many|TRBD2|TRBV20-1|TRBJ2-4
CSARILAGENIQYF
TGCAGTGCTAGAATCCTAGCGGGAGAGAACATTCAGTACTTC
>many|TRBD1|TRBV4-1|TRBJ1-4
CASSQLVGQRNEKLFF
TGCGCCAGCAGCCAGTTGGTGGGACAGCGAAATGAAAAACTGTTTTTT
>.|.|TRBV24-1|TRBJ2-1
CATSIGYRNEQFF
TGTGCCACCAGTATCGGCTACAGGAATGAGCAGTTCTTC
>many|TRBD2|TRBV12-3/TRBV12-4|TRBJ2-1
CASSAPRDYRNEQFF
TGTGCCAGCAGCGCTCCCCGGGACTATCGTAATGAGCAGTTCTTC
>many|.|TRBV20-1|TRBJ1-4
CSAREPGLRDEKLFF
TGCAGTGCTAGAGAGCCGGGACTGAGGGATGAAAAACTGTTTTTT
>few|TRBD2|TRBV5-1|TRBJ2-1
CASSLSLAGGNSYNEQFF
TGCGCCAGCAGCTTGAGCCTAGCGGGAGGAAACTCCTACAATGAGCAGTTCTTC
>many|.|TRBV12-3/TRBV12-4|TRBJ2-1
CASSRGGLLNNEQFF
TGTGCCAGCAGTCGGGGTGGTCTCCTGAACAATGAGCAGTTCTTC
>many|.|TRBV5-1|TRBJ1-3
CASSLKPVFSGNTIYF
TGCGCCAGCAGCTTAAAGCCGGTTTTTTCTGGAAACACCATATATTTT
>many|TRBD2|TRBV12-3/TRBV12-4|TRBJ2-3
CASSPGTSGAPDTQYF
TGTGCCAGCAGCCCCGGGACTAGCGGGGCACCAGATACGCAGTATTTT
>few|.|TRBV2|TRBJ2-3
CASSWGKDTQYF
TGTGCCAGCAGTTGGGGGAAAGATACGCAGTATTTT
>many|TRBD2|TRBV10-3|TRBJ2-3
CAISALAGTITDTQYF
TGTGCCATCAGTGCTCTAGCGGGCACGATCACAGATACGCAGTATTTT
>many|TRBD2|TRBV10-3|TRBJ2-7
CAISPWGGSYEQYF
TGTGCCATCAGTCCCTGGGGGGGCTCCTACGAGCAGTACTTC
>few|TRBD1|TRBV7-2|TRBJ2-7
CASSFDRAEQYF
TGTGCCAGCAGCTTCGACAGGGCCGAGCAGTACTTC
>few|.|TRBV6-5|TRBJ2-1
CASSYSINQAYNEQFF
TGTGCCAGCAGTTACTCGATCAATCAGGCCTACAATGAGCAGTTCTTC
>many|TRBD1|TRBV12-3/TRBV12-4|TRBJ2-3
CASDDSLDRGVDTQYF
TGTGCCAGCGACGACAGTCTGGACAGGGGAGTAGATACGCAGTATTTT
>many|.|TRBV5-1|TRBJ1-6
CASSSGKGAEVDSPLHF
TGCGCCAGCAGCTCCGGGAAGGGAGCCGAGGTCGATTCACCCCTCCACTTT
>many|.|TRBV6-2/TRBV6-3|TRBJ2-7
CASSSITSYEQYF
TGTGCCAGCAGTTCCATAACCTCCTACGAGCAGTACTTC
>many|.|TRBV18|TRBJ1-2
CASSATEGYGYTF
TGTGCCAGCTCTGCGACGGAGGGCTATGGCTACACCTTC
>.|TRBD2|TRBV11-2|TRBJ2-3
CASSSTGTSGHPTSTDTQYF
TGTGCCAGCAGCTCCACCGGGACTAGCGGCCACCCTACTAGCACAGATACGCAGTATTTT
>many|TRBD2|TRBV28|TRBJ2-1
CASSSLAGVGEQFF
TGTGCCAGCAGTTCCCTAGCGGGAGTGGGGGAGCAGTTCTTC
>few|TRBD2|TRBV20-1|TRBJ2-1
CSASPQDLHKAGAYNEQFF
TGCAGTGCTAGTCCTCAGGATCTCCACAAGGCGGGAGCCTACAATGAGCAGTTCTTC
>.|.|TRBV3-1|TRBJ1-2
CASSEGPGVYTF
TGTGCCAGCAGCGAAGGCCCAGGAGTCTACACCTTC
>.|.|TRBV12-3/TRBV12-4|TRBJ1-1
CASSPGDLDGSRYTEAFF
TGTGCCAGCAGTCCCGGCGACCTGGACGGCTCACGGTACACTGAAGCTTTCTTT
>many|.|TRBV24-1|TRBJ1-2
CATSSIYGYTF
TGTGCCACCAGTAGCATTTATGGCTACACCTTC
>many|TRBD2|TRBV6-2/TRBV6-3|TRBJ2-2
CASSPSGTTYTGELFF
TGTGCCAGCAGTCCCTCCGGGACTACCTACACCGGGGAGCTGTTTTTT
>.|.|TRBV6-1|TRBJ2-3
CASSESWTDTDTQYF
TGTGCCAGCAGTGAAAGTTGGACTGACACAGATACGCAGTATTTT
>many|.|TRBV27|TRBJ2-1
CASSPKWVGEQFF
TGTGCCAGCAGTCCCAAGTGGGTCGGTGAGCAGTTCTTC
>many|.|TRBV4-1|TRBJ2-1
CASSQDQLGDKFYNEQFF
TGCGCCAGCAGCCAAGATCAGCTCGGGGACAAATTTTACAATGAGCAGTTCTTC